The present TCR beta chain was sequenced within a study of long-term antiretroviral therapy in people with HIV. Per individual, the PBMC samples numbered at least one pre-ART and at least two post-ART. Per the germline V gene, CDR1 is ENHRY and CDR2 is SYGVKD. J gave up 2 bases and V 10 bases, and 7 bases lay outside the gene matches. The CDR3 is made up of 14 amino acids. Runs used v3.0 of the immunoSEQ assay and were done at survey level. TCRdb keeps only in-frame clones here, not all; method: immunoSEQ multiplex PCR. The sample carries tens of thousands of clones, 81% recorded once. The clonotype originates from a man aged 25 to 40 with HIV. This sequence joins TRBV10-3 and TRBJ1-4, with 7 bases fitting TRBD1. Sequences were derived from unsorted PBMCs, sampled 1.5 years after starting antiretroviral therapy. The CDR3 nucleotides are TGTGCCACGAGCGGGACAGACACTAATGAAAAACTGTTTTTT. Residues: CATSGTDTNEKLFF.